The entry below gives a single TCR beta chain sequence along with its context. Germline lookup yields CDR1 MRHNA and CDR2 SNTAGT. The CDR3 has 15 residues. V shed 6 bases and J 6 bases; nucleotides not matched to a gene: 10. This sample is part of a study of blood T cell repertoires in COVID-19. Whole-study context: The origin of the acute and convalescent COVID-19 samples was the United States, Italy and Spain. T cells, B-cell-depleted T cells, or PBMCs provided the cDNA or gDNA that served as material.

In the source study's methods: Estimation of nucleated cell counts was performed using reference gene primer amplification. Measured with immunoSEQ multiplex PCR; TCRdb has only the in-frame clones, and not every one. V and J calls and clone size come straight from that table; D and trimming were deduced from the DNA. The top ten hold 7.8% of the sample, which has about 200,000 clones, 84% seen once. A Seattle source enrolled patients during active infection and followed them longitudinally. This sequence joins TRBV6-4 and TRBJ2-2; 7 bases are shared with TRBD1. This clonotype was sampled from a woman of 80 years or more with COVID-19, enrolled during active disease. Sequenced input: peripheral blood. The CDR3 protein is CASSTDRAAAGELFF. The CDR3 DNA follows: TGTGCCAGCAGCACCGACAGGGCGGCGGCCGGGGAGCTGTTTTTT.